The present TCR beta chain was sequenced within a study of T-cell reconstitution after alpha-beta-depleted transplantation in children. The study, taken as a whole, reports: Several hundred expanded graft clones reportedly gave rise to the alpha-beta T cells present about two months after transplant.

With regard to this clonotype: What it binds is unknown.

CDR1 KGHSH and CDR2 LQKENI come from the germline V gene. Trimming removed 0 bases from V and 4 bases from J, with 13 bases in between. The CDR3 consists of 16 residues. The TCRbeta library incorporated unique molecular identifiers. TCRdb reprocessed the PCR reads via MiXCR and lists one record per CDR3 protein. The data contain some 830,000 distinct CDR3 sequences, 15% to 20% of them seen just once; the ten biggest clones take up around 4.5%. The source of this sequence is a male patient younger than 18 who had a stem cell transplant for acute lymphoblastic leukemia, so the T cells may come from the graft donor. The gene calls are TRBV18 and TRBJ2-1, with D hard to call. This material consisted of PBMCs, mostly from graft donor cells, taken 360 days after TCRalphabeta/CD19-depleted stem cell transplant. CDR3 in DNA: TGTGCCAGCTCACCACCCCTAGGTTACGCGTACAATGAGCAGTTCTTC. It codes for CASSPPLGYAYNEQFF. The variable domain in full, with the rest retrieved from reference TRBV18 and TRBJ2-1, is NAGVMQNPRHLVRRRGQEARLRCSPMKGHSHVYWYRQLPEEGLKFMVYLQKENIIDESGMPKERFSAEFPKEGPSILRIQQVVRGDSAAYFCASSPPLGYAYNEQFFGPGTRLTVL.